The clone carrying this T cell receptor (beta chain) was observed at least ten times. Its antigen is unknown. This sample was included in a study of spatial heterogeneity in lung cancer. About the research overall: Unique TCR and UMI combinations averaged more than ten appearances each in raw reads.

TCR cDNA molecules were tagged individually, and each one carried a unique molecular identifier. One entry per CDR3 protein, called by TCRdb with MiXCR from the 5' RACE reads. The sample has some 85,000 distinct CDR3 sequences, 15% to 25% seen once. Study findings and constraints: Detection of ubiquitous tumor TCRs in blood was higher at resection than follow-up.

CDR3 length equals 14 residues. Germline CDR1 and CDR2: SGHRS and YFSETQ. The ends were cut back, 4 bases at V and 5 bases at J, with 15 bases in the middle. The time point: sample taken at primary tumor resection. Whole RNA, which was extracted from tumor, nontumor lung tissue or frozen PBMC, was sequenced without any cell sorting. The donor population consisted of approximately 70 patients with untreated, early-stage non-small cell lung cancer. This chain connects TRBV5-1 to TRBJ2-5; perhaps D is TRBD1 or TRBD2 (6 bases each). The source was PBMCs, collected at surgery. This clonotype was obtained from a male donor with early-stage non-small cell lung cancer. In DNA, the CDR3 is TGCGCCAGCAGCGTGGTGGGGGGCCTTGAGACCCAGTACTTC. The encoded protein is CASSVVGGLETQYF.